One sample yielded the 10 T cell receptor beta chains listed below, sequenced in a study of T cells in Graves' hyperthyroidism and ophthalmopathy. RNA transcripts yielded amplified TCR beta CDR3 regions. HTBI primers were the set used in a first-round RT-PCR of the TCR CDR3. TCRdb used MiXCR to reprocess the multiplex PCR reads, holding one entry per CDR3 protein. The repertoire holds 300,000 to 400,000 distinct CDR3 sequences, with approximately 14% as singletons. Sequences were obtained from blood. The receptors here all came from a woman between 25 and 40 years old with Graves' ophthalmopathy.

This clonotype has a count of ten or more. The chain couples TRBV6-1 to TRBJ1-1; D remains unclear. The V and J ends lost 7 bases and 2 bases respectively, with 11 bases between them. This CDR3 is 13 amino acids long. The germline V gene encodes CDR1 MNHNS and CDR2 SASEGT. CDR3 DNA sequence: TGTGCCAGCAAGTACGTTGTTAACACTGAAGCTTTCTTT. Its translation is CASKYVVNTEAFF.

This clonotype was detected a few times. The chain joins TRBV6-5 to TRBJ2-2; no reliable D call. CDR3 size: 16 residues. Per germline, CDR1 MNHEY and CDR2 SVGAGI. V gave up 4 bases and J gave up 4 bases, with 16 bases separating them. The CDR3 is CASSSLGTATTGELFF. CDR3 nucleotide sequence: TGTGCCAGCAGTTCTCTGGGCACAGCGACCACCGGGGAGCTGTTTTTT.

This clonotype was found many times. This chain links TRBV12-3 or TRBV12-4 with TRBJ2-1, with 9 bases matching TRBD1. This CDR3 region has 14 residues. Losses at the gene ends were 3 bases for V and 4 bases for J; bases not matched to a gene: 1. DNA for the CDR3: TGTGCCAGCAGTTTTGGACAGGGGTACAATGAGCAGTTCTTC. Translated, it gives CASSFGQGYNEQFF.

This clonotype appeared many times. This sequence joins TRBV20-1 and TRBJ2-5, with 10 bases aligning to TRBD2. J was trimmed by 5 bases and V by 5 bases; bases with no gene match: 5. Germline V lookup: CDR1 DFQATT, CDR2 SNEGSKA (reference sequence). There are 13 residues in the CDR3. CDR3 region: CSAQTSGFETQYF. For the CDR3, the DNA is TGCAGTGCTCAGACTAGCGGGTTCGAGACCCAGTACTTC.

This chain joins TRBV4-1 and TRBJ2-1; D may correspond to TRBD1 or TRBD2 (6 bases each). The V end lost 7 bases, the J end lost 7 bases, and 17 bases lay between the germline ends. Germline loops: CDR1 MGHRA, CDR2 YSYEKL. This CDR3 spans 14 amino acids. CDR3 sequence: CASKGGLVRNEQFF. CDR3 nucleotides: TGCGCCAGCAAGGGGGGATTAGTTCGAAATGAGCAGTTCTTC.

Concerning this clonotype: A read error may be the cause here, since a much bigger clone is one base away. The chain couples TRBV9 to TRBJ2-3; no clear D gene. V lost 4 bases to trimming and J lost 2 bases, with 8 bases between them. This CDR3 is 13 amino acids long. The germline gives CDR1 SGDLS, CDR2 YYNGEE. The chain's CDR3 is CASSRNLTDTQYF. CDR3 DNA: TGTGCCAGCAGCCGAAATCTCACAGATACGCAGTATTTT.

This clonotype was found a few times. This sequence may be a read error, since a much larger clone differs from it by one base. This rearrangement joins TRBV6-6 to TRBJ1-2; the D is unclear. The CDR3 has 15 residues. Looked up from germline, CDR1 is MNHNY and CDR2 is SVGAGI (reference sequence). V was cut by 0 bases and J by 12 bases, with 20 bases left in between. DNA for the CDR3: TGTGCCAGCAGTTACTCTCGAGGTTGGAAGTACGGCCACACCTTC. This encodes CASSYSRGWKYGHTF.

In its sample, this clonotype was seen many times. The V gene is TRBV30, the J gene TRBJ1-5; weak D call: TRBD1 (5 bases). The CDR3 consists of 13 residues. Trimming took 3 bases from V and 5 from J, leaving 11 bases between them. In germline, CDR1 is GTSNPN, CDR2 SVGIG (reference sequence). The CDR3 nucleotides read TGTGCCTGGAGAGGTAGGGGTGATCAGCCCCAGCATTTT. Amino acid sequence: CAWRGRGDQPQHF. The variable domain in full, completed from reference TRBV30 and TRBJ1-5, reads SQTIHQWPATLVQPVGSPLSLECTVEGTSNPNLYWYRQAAGRGLQLLFYSVGIGQISSEVPQNLSASRPQDRQFILSSKKLLLSDSGFYLCAWRGRGDQPQHFGDGTRLSIL.

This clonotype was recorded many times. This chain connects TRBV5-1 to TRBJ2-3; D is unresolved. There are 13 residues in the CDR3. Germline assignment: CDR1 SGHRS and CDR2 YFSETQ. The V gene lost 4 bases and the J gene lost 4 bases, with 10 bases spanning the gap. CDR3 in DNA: TGCGCCAGCAGCGGCGGACGGGCAGATACGCAGTATTTT. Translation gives CASSGGRADTQYF.

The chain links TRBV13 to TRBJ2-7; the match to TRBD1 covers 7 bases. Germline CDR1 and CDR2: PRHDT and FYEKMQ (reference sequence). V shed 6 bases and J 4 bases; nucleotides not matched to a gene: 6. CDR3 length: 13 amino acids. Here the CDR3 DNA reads TGTGCCAGCAGAAGACAGGGTCATTACGAGCAGTACTTC. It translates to CASRRQGHYEQYF.